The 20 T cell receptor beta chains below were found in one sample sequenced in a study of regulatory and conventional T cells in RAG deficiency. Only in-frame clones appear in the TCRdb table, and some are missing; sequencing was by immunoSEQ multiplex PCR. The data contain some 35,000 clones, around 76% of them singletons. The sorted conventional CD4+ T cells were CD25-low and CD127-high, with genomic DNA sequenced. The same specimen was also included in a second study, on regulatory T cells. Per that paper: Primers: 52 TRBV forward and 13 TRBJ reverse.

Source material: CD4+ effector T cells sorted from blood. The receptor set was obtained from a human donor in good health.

DNA of the CDR3: TGTGCCAGCAGCGCGCGGGGGGATCCTTACAATGAGCAGTTCTTC. Translating it yields CASSARGDPYNEQFF. The gene calls are TRBV9 and TRBJ2-1, with 8 bases fitting TRBD2. Trimming cost V 3 bases and J 4 bases; bases outside gene matches: 6. The CDR3 is 15 residues long. Germline values: CDR1 SGDLS, CDR2 YYNGEE. Variable domain in full (rest from reference TRBV9 and TRBJ2-1): DSGVTQTPKHLITATGQRVTLRCSPRSGDLSVYWYQQSLDQGLQFLIQYYNGEERAKGNILERFSAQQFPDLHSELNLSSLELGDSALYFCASSARGDPYNEQFFGPGTRLTVL.

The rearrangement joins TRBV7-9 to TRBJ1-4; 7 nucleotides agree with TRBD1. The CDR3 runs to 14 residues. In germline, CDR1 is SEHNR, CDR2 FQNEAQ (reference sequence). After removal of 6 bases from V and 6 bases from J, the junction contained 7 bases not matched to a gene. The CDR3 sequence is CASSFTGTDEKLFF. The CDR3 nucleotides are TGTGCCAGCAGTTTTACCGGGACAGATGAAAAACTGTTTTTT.

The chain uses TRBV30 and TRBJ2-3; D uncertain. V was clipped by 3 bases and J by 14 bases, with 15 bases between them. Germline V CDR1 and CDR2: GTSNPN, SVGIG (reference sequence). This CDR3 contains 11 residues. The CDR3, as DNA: TGTGCCTGGAGCCGAGGCACGAGCAGGTATTTT. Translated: CAWSRGTSRYF.

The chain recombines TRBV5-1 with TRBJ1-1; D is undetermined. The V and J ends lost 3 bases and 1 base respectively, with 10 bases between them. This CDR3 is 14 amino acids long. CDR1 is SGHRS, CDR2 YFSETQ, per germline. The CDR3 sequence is CASSSSVGNTEAFF. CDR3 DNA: TGCGCCAGCAGCTCGTCGGTAGGGAACACTGAAGCTTTCTTT. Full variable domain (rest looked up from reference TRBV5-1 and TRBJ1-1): KAGVTQTPRYLIKTRGQQVTLSCSPISGHRSVSWYQQTPGQGLQFLFEYFSETQRNKGNFPGRFSGRQFSNSRSEMNVSTLELGDSALYLCASSSSVGNTEAFFGQGTRLTVV.

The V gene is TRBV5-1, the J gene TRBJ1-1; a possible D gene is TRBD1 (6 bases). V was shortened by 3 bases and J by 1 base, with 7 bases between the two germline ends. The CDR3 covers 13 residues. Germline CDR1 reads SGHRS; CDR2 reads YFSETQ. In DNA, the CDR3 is TGCGCCAGCAGCTCGACAGGGAACACTGAAGCTTTCTTT. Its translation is CASSSTGNTEAFF.

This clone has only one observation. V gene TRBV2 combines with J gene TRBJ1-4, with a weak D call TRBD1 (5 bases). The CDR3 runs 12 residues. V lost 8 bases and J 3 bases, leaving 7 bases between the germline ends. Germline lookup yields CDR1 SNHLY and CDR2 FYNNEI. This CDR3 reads CASEQANEKLFF. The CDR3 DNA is TGTGCCAGCGAACAGGCTAATGAAAAACTGTTTTTT.

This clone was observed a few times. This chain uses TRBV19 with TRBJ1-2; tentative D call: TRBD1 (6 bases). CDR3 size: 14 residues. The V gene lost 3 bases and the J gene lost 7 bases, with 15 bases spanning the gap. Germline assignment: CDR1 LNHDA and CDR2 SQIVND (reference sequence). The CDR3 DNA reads TGTGCCAGTAGTATGACCGCCCCAGGGGTTGGCTACACCTTC. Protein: CASSMTAPGVGYTF.

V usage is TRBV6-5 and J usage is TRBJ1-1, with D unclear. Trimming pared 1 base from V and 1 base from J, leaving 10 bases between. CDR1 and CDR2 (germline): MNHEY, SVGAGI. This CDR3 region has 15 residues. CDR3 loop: CASSYWPLKNTEAFF. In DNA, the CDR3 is TGTGCCAGCAGTTACTGGCCTTTAAAGAACACTGAAGCTTTCTTT.

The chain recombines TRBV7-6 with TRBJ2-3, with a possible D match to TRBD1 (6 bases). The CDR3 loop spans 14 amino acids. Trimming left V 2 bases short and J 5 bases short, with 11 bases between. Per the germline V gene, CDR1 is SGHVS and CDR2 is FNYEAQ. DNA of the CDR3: TGTGCCAGCAGCTTAATGGACAGAGAAGATACGCAGTATTTT. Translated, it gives CASSLMDREDTQYF.

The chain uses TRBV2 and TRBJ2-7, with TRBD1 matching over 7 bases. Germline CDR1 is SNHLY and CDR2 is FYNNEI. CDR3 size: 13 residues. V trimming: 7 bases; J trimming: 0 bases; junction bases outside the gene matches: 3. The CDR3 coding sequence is TGTGCCAGCAAAGGGGGCGTCTCCTACGAGCAGTACTTC. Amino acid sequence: CASKGGVSYEQYF.

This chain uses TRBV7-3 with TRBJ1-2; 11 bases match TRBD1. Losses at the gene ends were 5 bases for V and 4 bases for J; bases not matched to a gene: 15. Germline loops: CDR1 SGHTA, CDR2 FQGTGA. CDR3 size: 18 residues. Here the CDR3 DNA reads TGTGCCAGCAGCCCGCGGGCGGACAGGGGGCCTGGGGGCTATGGCTACACCTTC. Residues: CASSPRADRGPGGYGYTF.

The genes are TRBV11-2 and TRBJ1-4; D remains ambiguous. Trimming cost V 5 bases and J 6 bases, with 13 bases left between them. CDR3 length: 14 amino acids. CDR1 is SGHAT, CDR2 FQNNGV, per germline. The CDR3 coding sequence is TGTGCCAGCAGCCACGTTGGGGTTTATGAAAAACTGTTTTTT. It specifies CASSHVGVYEKLFF.

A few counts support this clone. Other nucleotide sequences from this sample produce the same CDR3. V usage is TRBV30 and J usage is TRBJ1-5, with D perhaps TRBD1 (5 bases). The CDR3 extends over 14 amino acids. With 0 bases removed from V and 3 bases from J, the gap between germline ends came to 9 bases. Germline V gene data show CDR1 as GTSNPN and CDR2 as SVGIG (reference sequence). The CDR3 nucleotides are TGTGCCTGGAGTGTAGGGACGGTCAATCAGCCCCAGCATTTT. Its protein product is CAWSVGTVNQPQHF.

For the CDR3, the DNA is TGTGCCAGCAGCTACGGGACAGGAGTCCCGTACGAGCAGTACTTC. It codes for CASSYGTGVPYEQYF. The rearrangement uses TRBV7-2 and TRBJ2-7; 8 nucleotides align to TRBD1. V was pared by 4 bases and J by 4 bases, with 9 bases of the junction left unmatched. This CDR3 comprises 15 residues. Germline CDR1 is SGHTA and CDR2 is FQGNSA.

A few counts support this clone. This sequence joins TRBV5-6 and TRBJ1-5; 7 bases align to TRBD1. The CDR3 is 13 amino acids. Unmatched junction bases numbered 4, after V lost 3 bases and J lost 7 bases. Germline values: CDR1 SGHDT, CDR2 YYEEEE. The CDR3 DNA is TGTGCCAGCAGCTACTCAGGGGGACAGCCCCAGCATTTT. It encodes CASSYSGGQPQHF.

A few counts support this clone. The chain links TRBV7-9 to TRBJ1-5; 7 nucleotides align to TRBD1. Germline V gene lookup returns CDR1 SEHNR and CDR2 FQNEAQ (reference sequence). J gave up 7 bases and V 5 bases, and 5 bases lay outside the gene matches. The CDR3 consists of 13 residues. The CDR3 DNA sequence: TGTGCCAGCAGCCTGACAGGGTTGCAGCCCCAGCATTTT. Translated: CASSLTGLQPQHF.

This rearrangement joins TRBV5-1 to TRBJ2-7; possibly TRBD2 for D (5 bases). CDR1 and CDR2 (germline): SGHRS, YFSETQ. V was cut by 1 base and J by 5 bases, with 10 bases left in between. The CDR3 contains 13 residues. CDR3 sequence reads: CASSLPPRDEQYF. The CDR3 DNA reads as TGCGCCAGCAGCTTGCCACCGCGGGACGAGCAGTACTTC.

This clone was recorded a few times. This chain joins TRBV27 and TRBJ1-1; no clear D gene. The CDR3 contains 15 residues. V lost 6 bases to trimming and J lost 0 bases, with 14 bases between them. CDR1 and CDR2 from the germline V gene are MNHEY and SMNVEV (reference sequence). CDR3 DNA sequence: TGTGCCAGCAGGCTTCAACAGAGGGTGAACACTGAAGCTTTCTTT. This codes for CASRLQQRVNTEAFF.

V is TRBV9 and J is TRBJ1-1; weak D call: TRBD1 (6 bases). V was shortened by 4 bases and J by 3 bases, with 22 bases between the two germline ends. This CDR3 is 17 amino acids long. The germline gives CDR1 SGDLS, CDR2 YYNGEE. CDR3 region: CASSPRGGRGPYTEAFF. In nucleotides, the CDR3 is TGTGCCAGCAGCCCCCGTGGGGGGCGCGGGCCTTACACTGAAGCTTTCTTT.

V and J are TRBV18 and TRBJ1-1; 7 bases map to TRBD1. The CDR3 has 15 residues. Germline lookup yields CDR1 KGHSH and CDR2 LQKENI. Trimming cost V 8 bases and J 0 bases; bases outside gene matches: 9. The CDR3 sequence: CASTNLGTVNTEAFF. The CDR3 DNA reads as TGTGCCAGCACAAACCTCGGGACAGTGAACACTGAAGCTTTCTTT.